The entry below describes one TCR beta chain. PCR employed 60 Vbeta and 13 Jbeta primers. The data were produced by immunoSEQ multiplex PCR, yet TCRdb's version contains in-frame clones alone and is incomplete. Here the sample spans roughly 110,000 clones, over 80% being singletons. The data were taken from a study of cytomegalovirus exposure and HLA in healthy donors. Trimming shortened V by 6 bases and J by 3 bases, and 9 bases separated the two germline ends. Germline V gene sequence: CDR1 SEHNR, CDR2 FQNEAQ (reference sequence). CDR3 length: 13 residues. V is TRBV7-9 and J is TRBJ2-1; D uncertain. The sequence derives from a man aged 30 to 39 in good health and CMV-seropositive. Material: PBMCs. CDR3 residues: CASRQNSYNEQFF. CDR3 sequence (DNA): TGTGCCAGCAGACAGAACAGCTACAATGAGCAGTTCTTC.